The sequence of this TCR beta chain was determined in a study of T-cell reconstitution after alpha-beta-depleted transplantation in children. Whole-study findings and limits: Newly produced T cells mostly provided counts and TCRbeta diversity after one year, as hyperexpanded clones declined. In some patients, recipient T cells and intrathymic progenitors surviving conditioning explained high day-60 diversity. About two months after transplant, alpha-beta T cells reportedly came from several hundred expanded graft clones.

The TCRbeta library incorporated unique molecular identifiers. TCRdb reprocessed the PCR reads via MiXCR and lists one record per CDR3 protein. Of roughly 30,000 distinct CDR3 sequences in the sample, about 6.7% were seen once. This clonotype was detected many times. Its antigen is not known. Trimming pared 2 bases from V and 6 bases from J, leaving 4 bases between. CDR3 length: 11 residues. In germline, CDR1 is MNHNY, CDR2 SVGAGI (reference sequence). The source of this sequence is a child less than two years old who had a stem cell transplant for acute myeloid leukemia, so the T cells may come from the graft donor. This specimen consisted of peripheral blood, obtained 60 days after TCRalphabeta/CD19-depleted stem cell transplant. This chain uses TRBV6-6 with TRBJ1-1, with D unclear. The CDR3 DNA follows: TGTGCCAGCAGTTACGACTCTGAAGCTTTCTTT. Translated, it gives CASSYDSEAFF.